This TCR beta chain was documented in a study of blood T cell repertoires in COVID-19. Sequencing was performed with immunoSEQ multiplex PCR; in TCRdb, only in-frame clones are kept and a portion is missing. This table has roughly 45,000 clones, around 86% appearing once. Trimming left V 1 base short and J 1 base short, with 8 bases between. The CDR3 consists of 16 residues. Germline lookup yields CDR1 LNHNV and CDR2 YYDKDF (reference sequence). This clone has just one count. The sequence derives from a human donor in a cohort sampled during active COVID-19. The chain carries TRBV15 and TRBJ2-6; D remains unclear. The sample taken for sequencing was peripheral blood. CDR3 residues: CATSRGDNSGANVLTF. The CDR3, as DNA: TGTGCCACCAGCAGAGGTGACAATTCTGGGGCCAACGTCCTGACTTTC.